A selection of T cell receptor beta chains follows, all from one sample in a study of CD8+ T cells in alopecia areata. TCRdb's copy holds only in-frame clones and misses some; the assay was immunoSEQ multiplex PCR. Here the sample spans approximately 280,000 clones, roughly 60% being singletons. Sequenced material: CD4+ T cells sorted from blood, taken at week 24, from a patient treated with tofacitinib. The receptors derive from a human donor with alopecia areata. Both conserved end residues are part of each CDR3. A D gene is named only where the DNA matches it firmly. Size tells how often a clone was seen (once, few, many) or the class of an expanded clone, and some rows leave it out.

clone_size,j_call,d_call,cdr3_length,v_call,cdr3_nt,cdr3_aa
few,TRBJ2-7,TRBD1,12,TRBV28,TGTGCCACCACCGGACAGGGCTACGAGCAGTACTTC,CATTGQGYEQYF
-,TRBJ2-1,-,15,TRBV4-1,TGCGCCAGCAGCCAAGAAAATGGCAGGGCGGGTGAGCAGTTCTTC,CASSQENGRAGEQFF
few,TRBJ1-4,-,13,TRBV25-1,TGTGCCAGCAGTGATCTGGGGAGTGAAAAACTGTTTTTT,CASSDLGSEKLFF
few,TRBJ1-2,-,13,TRBV28,TGTGCCAGCAGTTTAAGGACTAACTATGGCTACACCTTC,CASSLRTNYGYTF
-,TRBJ2-5,TRBD2,15,TRBV5-1,TGCGCCAGCAGGGGAGCCCTAGCGGGGGATCAGACCCAGTACTTC,CASRGALAGDQTQYF
-,TRBJ2-5,TRBD2,17,TRBV7-9,TGTGCCAGCAGCTTAAGGATGCTAGCGGGGTTCCAAGAGACCCAGTACTTC,CASSLRMLAGFQETQYF
-,TRBJ1-1,-,14,TRBV9,TGTGCCAGCAGCGTAGGTGGTCGAGACACTGAAGCTTTCTTT,CASSVGGRDTEAFF
-,TRBJ1-5,TRBD1,14,TRBV2,TGTGCCAGCAGCCTCGACAGGGGACGGCAGCCCCAGCATTTT,CASSLDRGRQPQHF
few,TRBJ2-6,-,16,TRBV28,TGTGCCAGCGGGGCCGAACAGGGAGTGAGGGCCAACGTCCTGACTTTC,CASGAEQGVRANVLTF
-,TRBJ1-1,-,14,TRBV7-9,TGTGCCAGCAGCCGGGTCGAACGGGCCACTGAAGCTTTCTTT,CASSRVERATEAFF
-,TRBJ2-7,-,15,TRBV28,TGTGCCAGCACCACCTCGCTCGGGGGAGTCGACGAGCAGTACTTC,CASTTSLGGVDEQYF
-,TRBJ2-1,-,13,TRBV2,TGTGCCAGCAGGGTGGACAGTTTCAATGAGCAGTTCTTC,CASRVDSFNEQFF
-,TRBJ2-4,-,13,TRBV2,TGTGCCAGCAGGCCGGCATCGGGAAACATTCAGTACTTC,CASRPASGNIQYF
-,TRBJ2-2,-,14,TRBV11-2,TGTGCCAGCAGCTTTGATAGGAACACCGGGGAGCTGTTTTTT,CASSFDRNTGELFF
once,TRBJ1-5,-,15,TRBV23-1,TGCGCCAGCAGCCAAGGGACATTCGACAATCAGCCCCAGCATTTT,CASSQGTFDNQPQHF
-,TRBJ1-2,TRBD1,16,TRBV7-6,TGTGCCAGCAGCTTAGCGGTCGCAGGGGGAAAATATGGCTACACCTTC,CASSLAVAGGKYGYTF
-,TRBJ1-5,-,15,TRBV19,TGTGCCAGTAGTATAAGAGGGATGAACAATCAGCCCCAGCATTTT,CASSIRGMNNQPQHF
-,TRBJ2-5,-,12,TRBV7-2,TGTGCCAGCAGCTTAGATCTCGCGTCCCAGTACTTC,CASSLDLASQYF
-,TRBJ1-5,-,13,TRBV5-6,TGTGCCAGCAGCTTGTCGGGCCCGGGGCCCCAGCATTTT,CASSLSGPGPQHF
-,TRBJ2-5,-,14,TRBV11-3,TGTGCCAGCAGCTTACCCCAACAGCAAGAGACCCAGTACTTC,CASSLPQQQETQYF
-,TRBJ1-6,-,15,TRBV5-1,TGCGCCAGCAGCACGACAGTGAGGCCTAATTCACCCCTCCACTTT,CASSTTVRPNSPLHF
-,TRBJ1-4,-,12,TRBV29-1,TGCAGCGTTGAAGAAAAACCGGGCGTAGAGTTTTTT,CSVEEKPGVEFF